This T cell receptor (beta chain) was captured in a study of STAT3 mutations in large granular lymphocyte leukemia (dated by TCRdb to the late 2010s). Turning to the overall study: Roughly half of the T-LGLL patients who were sequenced longitudinally carried canonical activating STAT3 mutations. Over half of the T-LGLL patients were given one or more immunosuppressive therapy regimens, and approximately 36% of the treated patients had a hematologic response. Patients with T-cell large granular lymphocyte leukemia underwent serial deep sequencing of TCRbeta CDR3 and STAT3 to reconstruct clonal hierarchy and dynamics. Eighteen representative T-LGLL cases were selected from an initial cohort of some 200 LGL patients for longitudinal TCRbeta and STAT3 sequencing. As controls within the study, a couple of patients with natural killer LGL leukemia were also sequenced longitudinally. For each patient, sequencing was performed at an average of about 4.3 time points, with a range of 2 to 8 samplings.

DNA was extracted from blood mononuclear cells, with the same DNA used for both TCR and STAT3 sequencing. The full study reports these points: Because no samples were available when a clone first appeared, clonal expansion had to be inferred from samplings taken at other points. TCR clonotype switching after therapy was seen in about 35% of the 18 patients, with all newly emerging clones being STAT3 wild type. Persisting codominant clonotypes in some patients meant a small but highly pathogenic clone may have been missed. Several patients had a dominant TCR clone burden greater than the STAT3 mutant burden, which suggests that the STAT3 mutation arose secondarily within a clone that had already expanded. Linking therapy response to changes in TCR clonal burden was complicated by variable intervals between samplings and by differing treatment regimens. At least one immunodominant TCRbeta clonotype was present in every T-LGLL patient, and multiple immunodominant subclonotypes appeared in about half of the T-LGLL patients.

Notes on this clone: This receptor's antigen is unknown. The sample holds no much larger clone one base away, and base qualities are not on file.

Taken from the germline V gene (reference sequence), the CDR1 and CDR2 loops are SGHKS and YYEKEE. V loses 4 bases, J loses 2 bases, and the germline ends lie 13 bases apart. Spanning cysteine to phenylalanine, the CDR3 consists of 15 amino acids. The DNA shown is the 45-base CDR3, in frame from base 1. TCRbeta libraries were sequenced on an Illumina MiSeq, averaging approximately 44,000 productive templates per sample. Multiplex PCR amplification was used to generate TCRbeta CDR3 libraries with the immunoSEQ assay. As for the original processing: Repertoire diversity was calculated as previously defined, with values near 0 taken to indicate extremely monoclonal samples. TCRdb's version of the immuneACCESS table is confined to in-frame rearrangements and falls short of the full clone set. An unresolved V gene accounts for under half of the shortfall where checked; the remainder is of unknown origin. That table supplies the V and J calls and clone size; D and trimming were determined from the DNA. Present in this sample are around 39,000 clones, around nine tenths of which were seen just once. Jointly, the top ten make up less than 0.55% of the sample.

Sequencing was performed on PBMCs. The chain joins TRBV5-5 to TRBJ1-5, with a tentative D gene TRBD1 over 6 matching bases. The TCR originated in a human donor with T large granular lymphocyte leukemia. Some clones in this sample may be carry-over from other donors' samples. DNA sequence: TGTGCCAGCAGCCGGACAGCGTGGGGCAATCAGCCCCAGCATTTT. Translated, this gives CASSRTAWGNQPQHF.